This T cell receptor (beta chain) appears in the sequencing data of a study of regulatory T cells in long-lasting Graves disease. Building the TCR beta libraries relied on iRepertoire HTBI primers, and CDR3 regions underwent Arm-PCR. In the authors' methods: Detected in the samples were roughly 60 TRBV and 14 TRBJ segments. TCRdb analysed the multiplex PCR reads with MiXCR anew, one entry per CDR3 protein. TCRdb, not the original authors, processed these V and J calls. This table holds 370,000 or so distinct CDR3 sequences, around 15% found once. The CDR3 has 19 amino acids. Germline V gives CDR1 MNHEY, CDR2 SMNVEV (reference sequence). The trim removed 5 bases at V and 5 bases at J, leaving 21 bases unmatched. This clonotype was seen many times. Time point meaning: newly diagnosed GD, antithyroid drugs for less than 3 months. Extracted PBMC RNA gave rise to the TCR library. Roughly 10-milliliter peripheral blood samples went into EDTA tubes.

Separately, the same data were catalogued under a study of T cells in Graves' hyperthyroidism and ophthalmopathy. From that report: Clinical symptoms, serum thyroxine and TRAb, thyroid ultrasound and orbital computed tomography were used for the diagnoses. In validation, the model predicted ophthalmopathy. These predictions came a median approximately 5.9 months before onset.

This chain connects TRBV27 to TRBJ2-1, with 7 nucleotides matching TRBD2. The source was peripheral blood mononuclear cells (PBMCs), collected at new diagnosis, from a patient treated with antithyroid drugs. The clonotype comes from a woman younger than 30 with Graves disease. The DNA for the CDR3 is TGTGCCAGCAGTCCTACCCTCGTCCACCTTGGGGGGGAGGACAATGAGCAGTTCTTC. Residues: CASSPTLVHLGGEDNEQFF.